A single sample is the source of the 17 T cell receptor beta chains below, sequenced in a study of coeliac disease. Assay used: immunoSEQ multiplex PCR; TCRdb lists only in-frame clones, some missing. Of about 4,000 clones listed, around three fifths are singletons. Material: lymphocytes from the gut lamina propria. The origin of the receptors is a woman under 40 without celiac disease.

DNA for the CDR3: TGTGCCAGCAGGGAGAACAGGGGGACCCACAATGAGCAGTTCTTC. This gives the protein CASRENRGTHNEQFF. The chain joins TRBV2 to TRBJ2-1, with 8 bases aligning to TRBD1. The CDR3 consists of 15 residues. Trimming cost V 6 bases and J 5 bases; bases outside gene matches: 9. Germline CDR1 is SNHLY and CDR2 is FYNNEI.

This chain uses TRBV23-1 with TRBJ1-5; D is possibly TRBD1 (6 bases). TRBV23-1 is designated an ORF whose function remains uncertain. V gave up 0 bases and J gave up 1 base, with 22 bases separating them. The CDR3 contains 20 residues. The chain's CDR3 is CASSQSSRGGAVISNQPQHF. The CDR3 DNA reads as TGCGCCAGCAGTCAATCCTCCCGGGGGGGCGCGGTAATAAGCAATCAGCCCCAGCATTTT.

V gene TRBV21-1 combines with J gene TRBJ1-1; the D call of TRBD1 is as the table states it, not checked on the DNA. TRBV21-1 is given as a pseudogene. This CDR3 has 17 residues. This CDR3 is CASSASTAYTIRTEAFF. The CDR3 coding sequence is TGTGCCAGCAGCGCGAGTACAGCCTACACAATTCGCACTGAAGCTTTCTTT.

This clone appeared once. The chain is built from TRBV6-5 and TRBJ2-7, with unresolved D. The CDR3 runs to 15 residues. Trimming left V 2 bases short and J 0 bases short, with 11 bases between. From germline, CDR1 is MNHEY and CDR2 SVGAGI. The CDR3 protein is CASSYDQAHSYEQYF. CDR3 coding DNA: TGTGCCAGCAGTTACGATCAGGCCCACTCCTACGAGCAGTACTTC.

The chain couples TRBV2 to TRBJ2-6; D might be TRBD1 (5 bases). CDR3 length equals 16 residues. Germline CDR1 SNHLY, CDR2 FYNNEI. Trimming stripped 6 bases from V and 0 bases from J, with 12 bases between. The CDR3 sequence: CASRAGLSSGANVLTF. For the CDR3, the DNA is TGTGCCAGCAGGGCAGGGCTTAGCTCTGGGGCCAACGTCCTGACTTTC. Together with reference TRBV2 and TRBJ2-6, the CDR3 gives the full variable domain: EPEVTQTPSHQVTQMGQEVILRCVPISNHLYFYWYRQILGQKVEFLVSFYNNEISEKSEIFDDQFSVERPDGSNFTLKIRSTKLEDSAMYFCASRAGLSSGANVLTFGAGSRLTVL.

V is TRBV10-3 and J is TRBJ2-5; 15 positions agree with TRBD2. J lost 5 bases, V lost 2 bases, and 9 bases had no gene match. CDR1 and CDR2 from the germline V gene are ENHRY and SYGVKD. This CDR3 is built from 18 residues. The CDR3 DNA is TGTGCCATCAGTGAGAGGAGGACTAGCGGGGGGGCGGTGGAGACCCAGTACTTC. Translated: CAISERRTSGGAVETQYF.

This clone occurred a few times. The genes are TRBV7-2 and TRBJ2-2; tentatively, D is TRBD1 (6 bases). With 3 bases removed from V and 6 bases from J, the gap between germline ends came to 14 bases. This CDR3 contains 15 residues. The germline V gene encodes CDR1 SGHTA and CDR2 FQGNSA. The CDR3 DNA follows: TGTGCCAGCAGCTTTGGGACAACCGTCCCCGGGGAGCTGTTTTTT. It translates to CASSFGTTVPGELFF.

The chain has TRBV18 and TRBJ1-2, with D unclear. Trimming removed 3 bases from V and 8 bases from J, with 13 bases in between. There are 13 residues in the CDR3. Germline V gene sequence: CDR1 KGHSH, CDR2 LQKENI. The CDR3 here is CASSPSDARGYTF. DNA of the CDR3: TGTGCCAGCTCACCTTCAGACGCGCGGGGCTACACCTTC.

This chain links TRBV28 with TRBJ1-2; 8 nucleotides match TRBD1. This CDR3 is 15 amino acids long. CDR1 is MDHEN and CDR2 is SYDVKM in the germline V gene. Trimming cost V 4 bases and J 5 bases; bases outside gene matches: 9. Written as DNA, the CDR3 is TGTGCCAGCAGTTCGACAGGGGTTAGGTTTTATGGCTACACCTTC. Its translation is CASSSTGVRFYGYTF.

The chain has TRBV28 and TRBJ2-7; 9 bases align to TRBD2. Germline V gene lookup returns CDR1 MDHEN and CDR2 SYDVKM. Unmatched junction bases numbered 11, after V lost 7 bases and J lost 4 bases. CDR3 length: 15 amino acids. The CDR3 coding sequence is TGTGCCAGCATCCTTACGGCGGGGGGGGAATACGAGCAGTACTTC. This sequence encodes CASILTAGGEYEQYF.

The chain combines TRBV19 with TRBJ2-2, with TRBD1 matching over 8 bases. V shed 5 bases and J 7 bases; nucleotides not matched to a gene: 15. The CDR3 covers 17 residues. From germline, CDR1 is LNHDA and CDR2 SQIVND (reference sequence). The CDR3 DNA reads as TGTGCCAGTAGTTATCCGGGACAGGTTCAAGTTAGCGGGGAGCTGTTTTTT. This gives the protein CASSYPGQVQVSGELFF.

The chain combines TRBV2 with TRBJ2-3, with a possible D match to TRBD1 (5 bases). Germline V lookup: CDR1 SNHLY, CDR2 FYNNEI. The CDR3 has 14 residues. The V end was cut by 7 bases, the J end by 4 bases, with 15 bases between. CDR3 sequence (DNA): TGTGCCAGCACATCGGATTTAGGGGCAGATACGCAGTATTTT. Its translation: CASTSDLGADTQYF.

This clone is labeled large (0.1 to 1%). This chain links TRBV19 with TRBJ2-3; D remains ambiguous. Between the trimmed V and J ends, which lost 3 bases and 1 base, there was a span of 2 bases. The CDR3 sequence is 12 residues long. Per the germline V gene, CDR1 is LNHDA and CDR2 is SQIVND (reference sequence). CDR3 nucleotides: TGTGCCAGTAGTATCGGCACAGATACGCAGTATTTT. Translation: CASSIGTDTQYF. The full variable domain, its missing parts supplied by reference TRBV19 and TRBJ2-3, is DGGITQSPKYLFRKEGQNVTLSCEQNLNHDAMYWYRQDPGQGLRLIYYSQIVNDFQKGDIAEGYSVSREKKESFPLTVTSAQKNPTAFYLCASSIGTDTQYFGPGTRLTVL.

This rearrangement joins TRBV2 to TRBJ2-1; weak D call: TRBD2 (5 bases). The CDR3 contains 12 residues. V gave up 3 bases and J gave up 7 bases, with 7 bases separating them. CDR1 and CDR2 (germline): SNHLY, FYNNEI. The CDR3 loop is CASSDTGNEQFF. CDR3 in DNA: TGTGCCAGCAGTGATACGGGGAATGAGCAGTTCTTC.

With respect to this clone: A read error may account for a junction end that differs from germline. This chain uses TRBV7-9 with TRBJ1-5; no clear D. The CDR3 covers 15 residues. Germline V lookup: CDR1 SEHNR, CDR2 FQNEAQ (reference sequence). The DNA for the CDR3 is TGTGCCAGAAGCTTGACTACACAATACAATCAGCCCCAGCATTTT. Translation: CARSLTTQYNQPQHF.

The CDR3 DNA follows: TGTGCCAGCAGCCTGGACAGTAACACCGGGGAGCTGTTTTTT. It translates to CASSLDSNTGELFF. The rearrangement links TRBV6-1 to TRBJ2-2, with D possibly being TRBD1 (6 bases). The CDR3 contains 14 residues. Trimming stripped 6 bases from V and 2 bases from J, with 10 bases between. Germline CDR1 and CDR2: MNHNS and SASEGT.

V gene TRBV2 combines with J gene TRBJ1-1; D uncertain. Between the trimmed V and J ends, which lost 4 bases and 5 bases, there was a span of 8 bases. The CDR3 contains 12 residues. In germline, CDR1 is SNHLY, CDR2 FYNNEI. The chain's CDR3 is CASSGPGTEAFF. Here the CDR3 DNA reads TGTGCCAGCAGTGGCCCCGGGACTGAAGCTTTCTTT.